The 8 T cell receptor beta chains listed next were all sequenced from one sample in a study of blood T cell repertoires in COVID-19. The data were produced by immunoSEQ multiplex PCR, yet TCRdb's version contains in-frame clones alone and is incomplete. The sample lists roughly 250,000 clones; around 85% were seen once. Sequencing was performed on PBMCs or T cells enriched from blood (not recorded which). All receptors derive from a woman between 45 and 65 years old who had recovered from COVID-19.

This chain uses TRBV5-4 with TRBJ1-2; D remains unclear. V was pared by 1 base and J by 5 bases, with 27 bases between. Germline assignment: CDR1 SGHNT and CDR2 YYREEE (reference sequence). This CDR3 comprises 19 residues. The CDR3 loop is CASSLPFRAQKGGNYGYTF. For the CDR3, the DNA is TGTGCCAGCAGCTTGCCGTTTCGAGCACAGAAAGGAGGGAATTATGGCTACACCTTC.

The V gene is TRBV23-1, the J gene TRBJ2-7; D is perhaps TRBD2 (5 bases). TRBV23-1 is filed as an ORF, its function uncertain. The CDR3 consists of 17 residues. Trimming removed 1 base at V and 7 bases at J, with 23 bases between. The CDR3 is CASSQLSGPILLLEQYF. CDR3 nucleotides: TGCGCCAGCAGTCAATTAAGCGGACCGATTCTACTCTTGGAGCAGTACTTC.

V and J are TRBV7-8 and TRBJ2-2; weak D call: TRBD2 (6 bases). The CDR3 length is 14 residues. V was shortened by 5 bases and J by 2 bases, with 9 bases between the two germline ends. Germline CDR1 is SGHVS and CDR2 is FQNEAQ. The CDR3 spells CASSRGLNTGELFF. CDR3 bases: TGTGCCAGCAGCCGCGGACTAAACACCGGGGAGCTGTTTTTT.

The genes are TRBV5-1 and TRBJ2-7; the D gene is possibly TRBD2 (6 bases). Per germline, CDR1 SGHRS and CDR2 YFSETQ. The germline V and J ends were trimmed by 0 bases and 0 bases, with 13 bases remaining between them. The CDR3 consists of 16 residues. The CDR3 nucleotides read TGCGCCAGCAGCTTGGTAGGGAGGAGGAGCTCCTACGAGCAGTACTTC. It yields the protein CASSLVGRRSSYEQYF.

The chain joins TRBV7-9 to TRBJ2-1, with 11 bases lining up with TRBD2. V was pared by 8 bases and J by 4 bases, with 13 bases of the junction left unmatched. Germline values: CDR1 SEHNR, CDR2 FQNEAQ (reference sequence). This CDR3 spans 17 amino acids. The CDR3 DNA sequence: TGTGCCAGCGTCCGGACTAGCGGGCTGGGGGGTTACAATGAGCAGTTCTTC. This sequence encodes CASVRTSGLGGYNEQFF.

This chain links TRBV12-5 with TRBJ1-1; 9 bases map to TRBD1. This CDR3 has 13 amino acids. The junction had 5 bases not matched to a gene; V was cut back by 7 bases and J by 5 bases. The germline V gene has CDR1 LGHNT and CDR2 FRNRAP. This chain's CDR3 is CASDPDRGTEAFF. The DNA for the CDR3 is TGTGCTAGTGACCCGGACAGGGGAACTGAAGCTTTCTTT.

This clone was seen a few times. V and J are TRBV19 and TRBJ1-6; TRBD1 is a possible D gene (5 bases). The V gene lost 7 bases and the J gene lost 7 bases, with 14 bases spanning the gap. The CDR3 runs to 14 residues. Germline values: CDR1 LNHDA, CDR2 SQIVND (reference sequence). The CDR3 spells CASNPTQGNSPLHF. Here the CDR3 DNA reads TGTGCCAGTAACCCAACGCAGGGAAATTCACCCCTCCACTTT.

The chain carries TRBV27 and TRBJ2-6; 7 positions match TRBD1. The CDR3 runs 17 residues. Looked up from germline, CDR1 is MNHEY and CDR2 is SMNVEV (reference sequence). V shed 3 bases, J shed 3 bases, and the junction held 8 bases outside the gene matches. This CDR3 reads CASSFGQGVYGANVLTF. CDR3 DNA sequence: TGTGCCAGCAGTTTCGGGCAGGGGGTCTATGGGGCCAACGTCCTGACTTTC.